This TCR beta chain came from a study of OX40 agonist ivuxolimab in advanced cancers. The overall study: Having had anti-PD-1, anti-PD-L1 or anti-CTLA-4 therapy before was allowed, and approximately 40% had some. Broader study findings: On average, a greater number of expanded clones characterised CD8+ T cells relative to CD4+. Expanded peripheral T cells had an undetermined antigen specificity. Blood T cells, both CD4+ and CD8+, expanded clonally by week 6 at 0.1 to 3.0 mg/kg.

The method was immunoSEQ multiplex PCR; TCRdb's version includes in-frame clones alone and lacks a portion of them. The sample consists of approximately 74,000 clones, roughly 85% of them appearing once. Of note for this clone: The antigen is undetermined.

Germline assignment: CDR1 WNHNN and CDR2 SYGVQD (reference sequence). The CDR3 is 16 residues long. J lost 2 bases, V lost 8 bases, and 9 bases had no gene match. The sequences come from CD4+ or CD8+ T cells sorted from blood, collected in a trial of the OX40 agonist ivuxolimab. The chain has TRBV10-1 and TRBJ2-3; 11 nucleotides agree with TRBD1. The TCR was taken from an adult with an advanced solid tumor such as melanoma, head and neck, liver or kidney cancer. CDR3 in DNA: TGCGCCAGCTCTCCGTCGGACAGGGGGCTCACAGATACGCAGTATTTT. This sequence encodes CASSPSDRGLTDTQYF.